This T cell receptor (beta chain) was sequenced for a study of T cell changes during pregnancy in multiple sclerosis. This table comes from immunoSEQ multiplex PCR, and its TCRdb copy is limited to in-frame clones, with some not included. Of about 130,000 clones listed, about 95% are singletons. After removal of 2 bases from V and 3 bases from J, the junction contained 4 bases not matched to a gene. The CDR3 sequence is 16 residues long. Looked up from germline, CDR1 is SEHNR and CDR2 is FQNEAQ (reference sequence). The input for sequencing was peripheral blood, taken after pregnancy. The chain recombines TRBV7-9 with TRBJ2-1, with TRBD2 identical over 10 bases. The receptor comes from a female donor with multiple sclerosis, enrolled in a pregnancy study. The DNA of the CDR3 is TGTGCCAGCAGCTTAAGTCCTAGCGGGAGCTACAATGAGCAGTTCTTC. This encodes CASSLSPSGSYNEQFF.